The 8 T cell receptor beta chains below all came from one sample that was sequenced in a study of cytomegalovirus exposure and HLA in healthy donors. Use of 60 Vbeta and 13 Jbeta primers characterized the PCR. Method: immunoSEQ multiplex PCR; TCRdb's copy keeps in-frame clones and lacks some. This table holds 130,000 to 150,000 clones, roughly 75% found once. The sequenced sample consisted of PBMCs. These receptors originate from a female donor in good health and CMV-seronegative.

V and J are TRBV10-3 and TRBJ1-1; 7 bases are a match to TRBD1. CDR3 length: 12 residues. V dropped 5 bases and J dropped 4; count of bases not matched to a gene: 1. Germline CDR1 reads ENHRY; CDR2 reads SYGVKD. The CDR3 DNA sequence: TGTGCCATCAGTCCAGGGGGCACTGAAGCTTTCTTT. Amino acids: CAISPGGTEAFF.

This clone was observed a handful of times. CDR3 residues: CASSSTGSYGYTF. The CDR3 DNA reads as TGTGCCAGCAGCTCGACAGGGAGCTATGGCTACACCTTC. This sequence joins TRBV7-9 and TRBJ1-2, with 7 nucleotides matching TRBD1. V lost 4 bases to trimming and J lost 4 bases; unmatched junction nucleotides: 3. Germline V gene sequence: CDR1 SEHNR, CDR2 FQNEAQ (reference sequence). This CDR3 spans 13 amino acids.

The chain carries TRBV7-3 and TRBJ2-2; 7 nucleotides agree with TRBD1. With V trimmed by 3 bases and J by 9 bases, 4 bases remained unmatched. Germline CDR1 SGHTA, CDR2 FQGTGA. This CDR3 is built from 13 residues. The CDR3: CASSFRGGRELFF. The CDR3 region has the DNA TGTGCCAGCAGCTTCCGAGGGGGCCGGGAGCTGTTTTTT. The full variable domain, rest sourced from reference TRBV7-3 and TRBJ2-2, is GAGVSQTPSNKVTEKGKYVELRCDPISGHTALYWYRQSLGQGPEFLIYFQGTGAADDSGLPNDRFFAVRPEGSVSTLKIQRTERGDSAVYLCASSFRGGRELFFGEGSRLTVL.

This clone was detected a few times. The chain joins TRBV9 to TRBJ2-1; the D gene is possibly TRBD2 (6 bases). The germline CDR1 and CDR2 sequences are SGDLS and YYNGEE. The CDR3 runs to 15 residues. V lost 4 bases, J lost 7 bases, and 18 bases lay in between. The CDR3 sequence is CASSPGSLGRNEQFF. In nucleotides, the CDR3 is TGTGCCAGCAGCCCAGGGAGTCTAGGGAGGAATGAGCAGTTCTTC.

This rearrangement joins TRBV11-2 to TRBJ1-2; D is unclear. Germline CDR1 SGHAT, CDR2 FQNNGV. The CDR3 loop spans 14 amino acids. The V gene lost 4 bases and the J gene lost 5 bases, with 14 bases spanning the gap. CDR3 coding DNA: TGTGCCAGCAGCTCTTCACAGTCTGAGTATGGCTACACCTTC. This translates into CASSSSQSEYGYTF.

This chain uses TRBV6-5 with TRBJ2-1; 8 bases fit TRBD1. With 4 bases clipped from V and 2 bases from J, the junction kept 7 bases outside the gene matches. Germline loops: CDR1 MNHEY, CDR2 SVGAGI. The CDR3 has 16 residues. CDR3 sequence: CASSSRDRGPYNEQFF. CDR3 sequence (DNA): TGTGCCAGCAGTTCCCGAGACAGGGGCCCCTACAATGAGCAGTTCTTC.

The chain combines TRBV15 with TRBJ1-3; tentative D call: TRBD1 (6 bases). CDR3 length: 17 amino acids. With 3 bases removed from V and 0 bases from J, the gap between germline ends came to 15 bases. The V gene's germline CDR1 is LNHNV and CDR2 YYDKDF (reference sequence). The CDR3 spells CATSRGADAGSGNTIYF. The CDR3 coding sequence is TGTGCCACCAGCAGGGGGGCCGACGCGGGCTCTGGAAACACCATATATTTT. Full variable domain (outside the CDR3, taken from reference TRBV15 and TRBJ1-3): DAMVIQNPRYQVTQFGKPVTLSCSQTLNHNVMYWYQQKSSQAPKLLFHYYDKDFNNEADTPDNFQSRRPNTSFCFLDIRSPGLGDTAMYLCATSRGADAGSGNTIYFGEGSWLTVV.

V is TRBV15 and J is TRBJ2-5, with 14 bases fitting TRBD2. The J call may be incorrect, as the DNA end agrees better with TRBJ2-7. The CDR3 runs to 18 residues. Germline V gene lookup returns CDR1 LNHNV and CDR2 YYDKDF (reference sequence). The CDR3 loop is CATSRGGLAGGRSYEQYF. As DNA, the CDR3 is TGTGCCACCAGCAGAGGAGGACTAGCGGGGGGAAGGTCCTACGAGCAGTACTTC.